The sample holds many counts of the clone carrying this T cell receptor (beta chain). What it binds is not known. Amplified regions were TCR beta CDR3 sequences from RNA transcripts. First-round RT-PCR of the TCR CDR3 relied on the HTBI primer set. TCRdb independently ran MiXCR on the multiplex PCR reads; one entry per CDR3 protein. The data contain about 550,000 distinct CDR3 sequences, about 20% of them singletons. When ophthalmopathy did not progress within 18 months, Graves' hyperthyroidism was considered stable. The PBMCs were taken from less than 11 ml of fresh peripheral blood. This specimen belongs to a study of T cells in Graves' hyperthyroidism and ophthalmopathy. Regarding the study as a whole: Blood also held most thyroid clonotypes expanded beyond 0.001. Ophthalmopathy prediction by the model preceded onset by a median 6.5 months.

In germline, CDR1 is SQVTM, CDR2 ANQGSEA. Trimming removed 3 bases at V and 10 bases at J, with 13 bases between. The CDR3 consists of 13 residues. The TCR originated in a man between 18 and 35 years old with Graves' hyperthyroidism. The sample taken for sequencing was blood. The chain has TRBV29-1 and TRBJ1-6; no definite D call. The CDR3 loop is CSVEGRPRSPLHF. For the CDR3, the DNA is TGCAGCGTTGAGGGCAGGCCGCGGTCACCCCTCCACTTT.